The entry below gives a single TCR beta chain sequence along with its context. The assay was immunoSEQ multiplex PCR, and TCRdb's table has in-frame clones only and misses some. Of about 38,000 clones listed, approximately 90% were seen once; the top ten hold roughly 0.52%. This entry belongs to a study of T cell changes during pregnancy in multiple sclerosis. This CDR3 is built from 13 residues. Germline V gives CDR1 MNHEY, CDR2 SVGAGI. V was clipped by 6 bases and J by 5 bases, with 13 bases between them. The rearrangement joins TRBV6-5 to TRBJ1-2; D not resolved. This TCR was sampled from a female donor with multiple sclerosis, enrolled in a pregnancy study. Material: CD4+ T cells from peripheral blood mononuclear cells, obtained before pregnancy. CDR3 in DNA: TGTGCCAGCAGCGAACGGGTTGGGTATGGCTACACCTTC. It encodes CASSERVGYGYTF.